These 27 T cell receptor beta chains originate from one sample sequenced in a study of OX40 agonist ivuxolimab in advanced cancers. TCRdb's copy holds only in-frame clones and misses some; the assay was immunoSEQ multiplex PCR. The sample records 45,000 to 50,000 clones, approximately 90% being singletons. The sequences come from CD4+ or CD8+ T cells sorted from blood, collected in a trial of the OX40 agonist ivuxolimab. These receptor sequences come from an adult with an advanced solid tumor such as melanoma, head and neck, liver or kidney cancer.

The chain joins TRBV28 to TRBJ1-1; D is unclear. The V and J ends lost 6 bases and 4 bases respectively, with 18 bases between them. The CDR3 covers 15 residues. Germline V gives CDR1 MDHEN, CDR2 SYDVKM. The CDR3 nucleotides read TGTGCCAGCAGGAAACACGGGAGTCGGGGCACTGAAGCTTTCTTT. Translating gives CASRKHGSRGTEAFF.

V usage is TRBV30 and J usage is TRBJ2-7; the D gene is possibly TRBD2 (6 bases). V was shortened by 1 base and J by 4 bases, with 14 bases between the two germline ends. The length of the CDR3 is 14 residues. Per germline, CDR1 GTSNPN and CDR2 SVGIG (reference sequence). The CDR3: CAWSAGVGGYEQYF. Here the CDR3 DNA reads TGTGCCTGGAGTGCGGGGGTTGGGGGATACGAGCAGTACTTC.

This clone turned up a few times. This chain connects TRBV9 to TRBJ2-5; no firm D call. V lost 0 bases, J lost 2 bases, and 11 bases lay in between. The CDR3 totals 15 residues. Germline V lookup: CDR1 SGDLS, CDR2 YYNGEE. The CDR3 nucleotides read TGTGCCAGCAGCGTAGAAGGTTTCTGGCAAGAGACCCAGTACTTC. It is translated as CASSVEGFWQETQYF.

CDR3 sequence reads: CASSVEGNYYEQYF. Here the CDR3 DNA reads TGTGCCAGCAGCGTAGAGGGAAATTACTACGAGCAGTACTTC. J is TRBJ2-7 and V is TRBV9; D uncertain. CDR3 length: 14 residues. The V gene's germline CDR1 is SGDLS and CDR2 YYNGEE. V shed 0 bases and J shed 3 bases, with 10 bases lying between them.

The chain carries TRBV5-1 and TRBJ2-5, with 8 bases aligning to TRBD2. In germline, CDR1 is SGHRS, CDR2 YFSETQ. The junction had 7 bases not matched to a gene; V was cut back by 2 bases and J by 4 bases. The CDR3 runs to 15 residues. CDR3: CASSLGTSSGETQYF. CDR3 in DNA: TGCGCCAGCAGCTTAGGGACTAGTTCGGGAGAGACCCAGTACTTC.

The chain joins TRBV4-1 to TRBJ1-2; no firm D call. The CDR3 runs 16 residues. Trimming removed 4 bases from V and 1 base from J, with 16 bases in between. CDR1 MGHRA and CDR2 YSYEKL come from the germline V gene. In DNA, the CDR3 is TGCGCCAGCAGCCCTCGTTTGGGGATAGATAACTATGGCTACACCTTC. This gives the protein CASSPRLGIDNYGYTF.

This clone was observed a single time. The gene calls are TRBV11-2 and TRBJ2-1, with 8 positions matching TRBD2. V lost 4 bases, J lost 3 bases, and 11 bases stayed unmatched. Germline V CDR1 and CDR2: SGHAT, FQNNGV. The CDR3 extends over 17 amino acids. The CDR3 protein is CASSSFLSGRDYNEQFF. Written as DNA, the CDR3 is TGTGCCAGCAGCTCCTTTCTGAGCGGGAGAGACTACAATGAGCAGTTCTTC.

The chain carries TRBV7-6 and TRBJ2-7; D perhaps matches TRBD1 (5 bases). CDR1 and CDR2 (germline): SGHVS, FNYEAQ. Trimming took 8 bases from V and 6 from J, leaving 23 bases between them. The CDR3 has 15 residues. The CDR3 nucleotides are TGTGCCAGCGCATCAGAAGACGGATCAAGGGGCGAGCAGTACTTC. Encoded protein: CASASEDGSRGEQYF. Based on the CDR3 plus reference TRBV7-6 and TRBJ2-7, the full variable domain is GAGVSQSPRYKVTKRGQDVALRCDPISGHVSLYWYRQALGQGPEFLTYFNYEAQQDKSGLPNDRFSAERPEGSISTLTIQRTEQRDSAMYRCASASEDGSRGEQYFGPGTRLTVT.

This clone appeared once. The V and J genes are TRBV7-6 and TRBJ2-5, with D uncertain. The CDR3 contains 14 residues. CDR1 and CDR2 from the germline V gene are SGHVS and FNYEAQ. The germline V and J ends were trimmed by 5 bases and 0 bases, with 10 bases remaining between them. Written as DNA, the CDR3 is TGTGCCAGCAGCATCGGGCGGTACCAAGAGACCCAGTACTTC. It is translated as CASSIGRYQETQYF.

The chain links TRBV28 to TRBJ1-3; no definite D call. The germline V gene has CDR1 MDHEN and CDR2 SYDVKM. The CDR3 extends over 14 amino acids. Trimming shortened V by 4 bases and J by 3 bases, and 10 bases separated the two germline ends. The CDR3 DNA sequence: TGTGCCAGCAGTTCCGAGGGAGATGGAAACACCATATATTTT. This encodes CASSSEGDGNTIYF.

This clone was seen just once. The chain carries TRBV11-2 and TRBJ1-3, with D maybe TRBD1 (5 bases). V lost 1 base to trimming and J lost 2 bases, with 15 bases between them. The V gene's germline CDR1 is SGHAT and CDR2 FQNNGV. The CDR3 loop spans 17 amino acids. DNA for the CDR3: TGTGCCAGCAGCTTAGGGGGGGACTACCAACCTGGAAACACCATATATTTT. Translated, it gives CASSLGGDYQPGNTIYF.

The rearrangement uses TRBV6-1 and TRBJ2-3; TRBD2 is a possible D gene (5 bases). V shed 1 base and J shed 0 bases, with 5 bases lying between them. This CDR3 region has 14 residues. Germline CDR1 and CDR2: MNHNS and SASEGT. DNA of the CDR3: TGTGCCAGCAGTGAAGGAGGGAGCACAGATACGCAGTATTTT. Protein: CASSEGGSTDTQYF.

The V gene is TRBV28, the J gene TRBJ1-1; D is unclear. The CDR3 covers 14 residues. Germline loops: CDR1 MDHEN, CDR2 SYDVKM. Trimming took 3 bases from V and 7 from J, leaving 15 bases between them. CDR3 in amino acids: CASSFPEQVYEAFF. In nucleotides, the CDR3 is TGTGCCAGCAGTTTCCCCGAGCAGGTGTATGAAGCTTTCTTT. Full variable domain (remainder filled in from reference TRBV28 and TRBJ1-1): DVKVTQSSRYLVKRTGEKVFLECVQDMDHENMFWYRQDPGLGLRLIYFSYDVKMKEKGDIPEGYSVSREKKERFSLILESASTNQTSMYLCASSFPEQVYEAFFGQGTRLTVV.

This chain uses TRBV6-5 with TRBJ1-6; tentative D call: TRBD1 (5 bases). The CDR3 extends over 14 amino acids. The germline V gene encodes CDR1 MNHEY and CDR2 SVGAGI. V was cut by 5 bases and J by 9 bases, with 14 bases left in between. The CDR3 loop is CASSHNPGGSPLHF. CDR3 DNA: TGTGCCAGCAGTCACAACCCGGGGGGTTCACCCCTCCACTTT.

The sample holds a few counts of this clone. The V gene is TRBV4-2, the J gene TRBJ1-1, with D uncertain. V was cut by 1 base and J by 3 bases, with 12 bases left in between. Germline CDR1 and CDR2: LGHNA and YNFKEQ. The CDR3 is 15 residues long. The CDR3 coding sequence is TGTGCCAGCAGCCAAGTAGTGACTTTGGACACTGAAGCTTTCTTT. It translates to CASSQVVTLDTEAFF.

V usage is TRBV13 and J usage is TRBJ1-3, with D hard to call. The CDR3 extends over 14 amino acids. Germline V gene sequence: CDR1 PRHDT, CDR2 FYEKMQ (reference sequence). The germline V and J ends were trimmed by 6 bases and 1 base, with 10 bases remaining between them. Written as DNA, the CDR3 is TGTGCCAGCAGACATCAAACATCTGGAAACACCATATATTTT. Its translation is CASRHQTSGNTIYF.

The CDR3 DNA is TGCGCCAGCAGCTTCACTAGCGGTCTCGAGCAGTTCTTC. This sequence encodes CASSFTSGLEQFF. The rearrangement uses TRBV5-1 and TRBJ2-1; TRBD2 matches at 8 bases. Germline CDR1 SGHRS, CDR2 YFSETQ. The CDR3 runs 13 residues. The junction had 5 bases not matched to a gene; V was cut back by 2 bases and J by 10 bases.

The chain is built from TRBV28 and TRBJ2-7; D might be TRBD1 (5 bases). The CDR3 has 15 residues. Trimming left V 3 bases short and J 2 bases short, with 14 bases between. CDR1 and CDR2 (germline): MDHEN, SYDVKM. The CDR3 protein is CASSLGMDITYEQYF. Written as DNA, the CDR3 is TGTGCCAGCAGTTTGGGAATGGACATAACCTACGAGCAGTACTTC.

The chain carries TRBV7-9 and TRBJ2-1; 7 bases fit TRBD2. The germline V gene encodes CDR1 SEHNR and CDR2 FQNEAQ (reference sequence). V gave up 2 bases and J gave up 8 bases; unmatched junction bases: 3. The CDR3 sequence is 13 residues long. The CDR3 DNA reads TGTGCCAGCAGCTTATGGGAGGGGCATGAGCAGTTCTTC. Residues: CASSLWEGHEQFF. Looking up the rest from reference TRBV7-9 and TRBJ2-1 gives the full variable domain: DTGVSQNPRHKITKRGQNVTFRCDPISEHNRLYWYRQTLGQGPEFLTYFQNEAQLEKSRLLSDRFSAERPKGSFSTLEIQRTEQGDSAMYLCASSLWEGHEQFFGPGTRLTVL.

The J gene is TRBJ1-5, the V gene TRBV19; D remains unclear. Germline V gene sequence: CDR1 LNHDA, CDR2 SQIVND (reference sequence). This CDR3 region has 15 residues. The V end was cut by 8 bases, the J end by 0 bases, with 14 bases between. CDR3 protein: CASQTTTASNQPQHF. In DNA, the CDR3 is TGTGCCAGTCAAACGACCACAGCTAGCAATCAGCCCCAGCATTTT. Full variable domain (rest looked up from reference TRBV19 and TRBJ1-5): DGGITQSPKYLFRKEGQNVTLSCEQNLNHDAMYWYRQDPGQGLRLIYYSQIVNDFQKGDIAEGYSVSREKKESFPLTVTSAQKNPTAFYLCASQTTTASNQPQHFGDGTRLSIL.

The rearrangement joins TRBV2 to TRBJ1-6; D call uncertain. V was clipped by 7 bases and J by 0 bases, with 7 bases between them. Germline-derived CDR1 and CDR2 are SNHLY and FYNNEI. The CDR3 contains 14 residues. The CDR3 nucleotides are TGTGCCAGCAATGGGAACTCCTATAATTCACCCCTCCACTTT. Translated: CASNGNSYNSPLHF.

This clone occurred once. The rearrangement joins TRBV28 to TRBJ1-1, with 7 bases fitting TRBD1. CDR3 length: 15 amino acids. Germline CDR1 and CDR2: MDHEN and SYDVKM. V lost 6 bases, J lost 1 base, and 8 bases stayed unmatched. The DNA of the CDR3 is TGTGCCAGCAGAACAAACAGGGGTCGGAACACTGAAGCTTTCTTT. Translating it yields CASRTNRGRNTEAFF.

V gene TRBV5-6 combines with J gene TRBJ2-3, with D unresolved. V lost 0 bases to trimming and J lost 3 bases, with 2 bases between them. This CDR3 contains 12 residues. CDR1 SGHDT and CDR2 YYEEEE come from the germline V gene. In DNA form, the CDR3 reads TGTGCCAGCAGCTTGGTGACAGATACGCAGTATTTT. It codes for CASSLVTDTQYF.

This chain links TRBV4-2 with TRBJ2-2; perhaps TRBD2 as D (6 bases). The CDR3 has 18 residues. The germline V gene encodes CDR1 LGHNA and CDR2 YNFKEQ. Trimming took 0 bases from V and 4 from J, leaving 18 bases between them. As DNA, the CDR3 is TGTGCCAGCAGCCAAGATCCCCAAACTAGCTTGGTCACCGGGGAGCTGTTTTTT. Translated, it gives CASSQDPQTSLVTGELFF.

This chain joins TRBV19 and TRBJ2-1; 8 nucleotides align to TRBD1. V trimming: 8 bases; J trimming: 6 bases; junction bases outside the gene matches: 12. This CDR3 is built from 15 residues. The germline CDR1 and CDR2 sequences are LNHDA and SQIVND (reference sequence). CDR3 protein: CASQWAGGEVNEQFF. Here the CDR3 DNA reads TGTGCCAGTCAGTGGGCAGGGGGCGAGGTCAATGAGCAGTTCTTC.

The V call is TRBV6-6, the J call TRBJ2-1; 9 positions match TRBD2. CDR3 length: 14 residues. Germline V lookup: CDR1 MNHNY, CDR2 SVGAGI (reference sequence). V trimming: 4 bases; J trimming: 6 bases; junction bases outside the gene matches: 4. The CDR3: CASSSGLAINEQFF. CDR3 sequence (DNA): TGTGCCAGCAGTTCGGGACTAGCCATCAATGAGCAGTTCTTC.

V gene TRBV6-5 combines with J gene TRBJ1-1; unclear D gene. The germline V gene encodes CDR1 MNHEY and CDR2 SVGAGI. Trimming cost V 2 bases and J 5 bases, with 9 bases left between them. There are 13 residues in the CDR3. This chain's CDR3 is CASSYDPRTEAFF. DNA of the CDR3: TGTGCCAGCAGTTACGACCCGAGGACTGAAGCTTTCTTT.